This TCR beta chain was sequenced during a study of OX40 agonist ivuxolimab in advanced cancers. Broadly, across the study: Ivuxolimab, which targeted the costimulatory receptor OX40 (CD134), was an agonistic, fully human IgG2 monoclonal antibody. Intravenous ivuxolimab was administered to patients every 2 weeks at six dose levels: 0.01, 0.1, 0.3, 1.5, 3 and 10 mg/kg. Among the 50 to 55 dose-escalation patients, some 20 had hepatocellular carcinoma, around 15 melanoma, 9 renal cell carcinoma and 9 head and neck cancer. The dose-escalation cohort was 80% to 90% male with a mean age of about 58 years, ranging from 23 to 79. Prior anti-PD-1, anti-PD-L1 or anti-CTLA-4 therapy was permitted, and checkpoint inhibitors had been received by less than 45% of dose-escalation patients. Partial responses occurred in three dose-escalation patients: two with cutaneous melanoma and one with hepatocellular carcinoma. Peripheral TCRbeta sequencing aimed to test whether ivuxolimab altered TCR sequence diversity and caused clonal T-cell expansion. The monotherapy dose-escalation portion (N ≈ 57 patients) of the phase I ivuxolimab trial is reported in the paper.

Overall study results and their limits: Low levels of normalized T-cell clonal expansion were also seen in some patients who did not respond. After ivuxolimab, CD8+ T cells had more expanded clones than CD4+ T cells on average. The antigen specificity of the peripheral T cells that underwent clonal expansion was not determined. Clonal expansion of both CD4+ and CD8+ blood T cells was observed from baseline to week 6 at doses 0.1 to 3.0 mg/kg. In the 0.1-3.0 mg/kg groups, partial responders had among the lowest normalized peripheral clonal expansion, particularly in CD8+ T cells.

As for this clone: Its antigen specificity is not known. Base qualities are not recorded, but no much larger clone differs from it by a single base.

The trial excluded patients who had a history of autoimmune disease or who were on systemic immunosuppression. Peripheral blood for TCR sequencing was collected from all dose cohorts at baseline, on cycle 4 day 1, and on cycle 7 day 1. The samples were taken from a phase I, first-in-human, multicenter, open-label dose-escalation trial of ivuxolimab. Adults with locally advanced or metastatic head and neck squamous cell, hepatocellular, melanoma or renal cell carcinoma were enrolled in the trial. Before TCR sequencing, CD4+ and CD8+ T cells were separately sorted from peripheral blood. Genomic DNA was isolated from the sorted cells so that the TCRbeta CDR3 region could be sequenced. The immunoSEQ Assay was used for sequencing of TCRbeta CDR3 regions. TCRdb re-hosts the immuneACCESS table, in-frame sequences only. Its copies lack some clones; in the studies checked, an unresolved V gene accounts for under half of them, and the cause for the rest is not known. This sample gives 35,000 to 50,000 clones in total; about 89% of them show up just once. The ten most abundant clones make up approximately 13% of the sample.

The trim is 5 bases for V and 2 bases for J, with a gap of 13 bases between the germline ends. The germline V gene specifies LGHNT as CDR1 and FRNRAP as CDR2. The CDR3 goes from the cysteine to the phenylalanine over 15 residues. Only the CDR3 part of the read is kept: 45 bases, read in frame from the first base. The sample in question was CD4+ or CD8+ T cells sorted from blood, obtained in a trial of the OX40 agonist ivuxolimab. This clonotype originated in an adult with an advanced solid tumor such as melanoma, head and neck, liver or kidney cancer. The rearrangement combines TRBV12-5 with TRBJ1-5, with the D gene too uncertain to name. The CDR3 protein: CASGGMEAGNQPQHF. The nucleotide sequence reads as follows: TGTGCTAGTGGTGGCATGGAGGCCGGCAATCAGCCCCAGCATTTT.